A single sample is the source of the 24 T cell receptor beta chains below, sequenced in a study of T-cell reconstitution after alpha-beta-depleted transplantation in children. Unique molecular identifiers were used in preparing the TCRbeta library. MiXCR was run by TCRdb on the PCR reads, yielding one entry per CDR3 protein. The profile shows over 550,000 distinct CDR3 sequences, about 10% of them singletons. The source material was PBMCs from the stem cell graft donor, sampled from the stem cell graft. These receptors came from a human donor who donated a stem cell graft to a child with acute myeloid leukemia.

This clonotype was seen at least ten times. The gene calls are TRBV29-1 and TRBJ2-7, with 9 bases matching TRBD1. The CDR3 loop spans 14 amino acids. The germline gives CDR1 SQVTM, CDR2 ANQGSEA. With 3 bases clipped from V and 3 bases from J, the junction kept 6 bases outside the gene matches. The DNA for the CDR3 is TGCAGCGTTGAGCCGACAGGGGGGGACTACGAGCAGTACTTC. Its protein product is CSVEPTGGDYEQYF.

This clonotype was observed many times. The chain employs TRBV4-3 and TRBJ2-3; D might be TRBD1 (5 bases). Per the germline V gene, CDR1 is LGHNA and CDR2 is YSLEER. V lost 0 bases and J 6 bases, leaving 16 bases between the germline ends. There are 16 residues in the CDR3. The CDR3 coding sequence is TGCGCCAGCAGCCAAGATTCAGGGAAAGGGTGGGATACGCAGTATTTT. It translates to CASSQDSGKGWDTQYF.

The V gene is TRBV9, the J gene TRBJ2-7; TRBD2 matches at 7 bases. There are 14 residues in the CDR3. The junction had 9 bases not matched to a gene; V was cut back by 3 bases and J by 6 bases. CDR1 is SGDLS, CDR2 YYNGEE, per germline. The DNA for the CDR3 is TGTGCCAGCAGCGCCTGGGAGGGCGGGGCCGAGCAGTACTTC. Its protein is CASSAWEGGAEQYF.

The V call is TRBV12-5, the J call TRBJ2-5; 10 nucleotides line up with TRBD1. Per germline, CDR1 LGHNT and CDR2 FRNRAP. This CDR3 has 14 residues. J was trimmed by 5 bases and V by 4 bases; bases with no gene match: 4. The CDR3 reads CASGSGTGVETQYF. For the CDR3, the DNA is TGTGCTAGTGGTTCTGGGACAGGGGTGGAGACCCAGTACTTC.

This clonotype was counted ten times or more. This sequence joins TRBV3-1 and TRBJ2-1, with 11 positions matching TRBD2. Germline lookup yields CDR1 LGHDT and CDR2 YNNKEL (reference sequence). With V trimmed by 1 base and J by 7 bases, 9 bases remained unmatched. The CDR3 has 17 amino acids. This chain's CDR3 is CASSQVLLLAGGNEQFF. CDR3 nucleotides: TGTGCCAGCAGCCAAGTTCTTCTGTTAGCGGGAGGGAATGAGCAGTTCTTC.

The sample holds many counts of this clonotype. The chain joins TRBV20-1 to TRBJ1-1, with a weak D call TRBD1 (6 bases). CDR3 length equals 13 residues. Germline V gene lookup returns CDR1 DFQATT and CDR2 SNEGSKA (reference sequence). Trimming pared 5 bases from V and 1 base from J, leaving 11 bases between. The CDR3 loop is CSASSGANTEAFF. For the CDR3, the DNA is TGCAGTGCTTCCTCAGGGGCGAACACTGAAGCTTTCTTT.

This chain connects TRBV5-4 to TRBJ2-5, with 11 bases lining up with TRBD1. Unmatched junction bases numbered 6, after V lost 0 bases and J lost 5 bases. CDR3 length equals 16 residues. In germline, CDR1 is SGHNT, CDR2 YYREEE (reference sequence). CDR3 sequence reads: CASSLGDRGLVETQYF. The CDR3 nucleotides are TGTGCCAGCAGCTTGGGGGACAGGGGGTTGGTTGAGACCCAGTACTTC.

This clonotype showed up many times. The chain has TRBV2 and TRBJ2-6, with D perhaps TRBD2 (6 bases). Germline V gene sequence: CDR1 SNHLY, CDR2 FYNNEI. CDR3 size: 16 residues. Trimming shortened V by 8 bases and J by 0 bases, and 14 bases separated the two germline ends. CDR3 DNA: TGTGCCAGCGAGGCACTAGCTATCTCTGGGGCCAACGTCCTGACTTTC. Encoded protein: CASEALAISGANVLTF. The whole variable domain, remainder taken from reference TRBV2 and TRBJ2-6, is EPEVTQTPSHQVTQMGQEVILRCVPISNHLYFYWYRQILGQKVEFLVSFYNNEISEKSEIFDDQFSVERPDGSNFTLKIRSTKLEDSAMYFCASEALAISGANVLTFGAGSRLTVL.

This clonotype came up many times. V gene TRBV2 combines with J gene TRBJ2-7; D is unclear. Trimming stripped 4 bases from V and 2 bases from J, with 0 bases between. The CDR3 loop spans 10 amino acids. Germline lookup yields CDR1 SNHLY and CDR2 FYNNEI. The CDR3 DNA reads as TGTGCCAGCAGTGCCTACGAGCAGTACTTC. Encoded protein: CASSAYEQYF.

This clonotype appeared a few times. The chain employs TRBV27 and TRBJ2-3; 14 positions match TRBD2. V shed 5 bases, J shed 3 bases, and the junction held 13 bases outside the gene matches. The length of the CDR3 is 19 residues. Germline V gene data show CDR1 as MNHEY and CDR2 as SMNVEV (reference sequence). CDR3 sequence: CASSPHPGLAGENTDTQYF. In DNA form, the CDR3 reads TGTGCCAGCAGTCCGCATCCGGGACTAGCGGGAGAGAATACAGATACGCAGTATTTT.

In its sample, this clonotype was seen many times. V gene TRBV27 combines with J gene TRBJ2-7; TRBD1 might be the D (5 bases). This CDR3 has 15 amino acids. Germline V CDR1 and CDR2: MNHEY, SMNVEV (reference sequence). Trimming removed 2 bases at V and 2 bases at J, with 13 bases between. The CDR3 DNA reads TGTGCCAGCAGTTTAAGGGCAGGGCCTACCTACGAGCAGTACTTC. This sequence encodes CASSLRAGPTYEQYF.

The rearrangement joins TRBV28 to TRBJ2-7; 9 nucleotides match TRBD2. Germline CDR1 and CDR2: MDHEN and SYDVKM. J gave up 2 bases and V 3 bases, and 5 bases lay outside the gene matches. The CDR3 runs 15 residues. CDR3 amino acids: CASSFRASGAYEQYF. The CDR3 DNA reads TGTGCCAGCAGTTTTAGGGCTAGCGGGGCCTACGAGCAGTACTTC. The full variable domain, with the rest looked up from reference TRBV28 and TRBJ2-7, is DVKVTQSSRYLVKRTGEKVFLECVQDMDHENMFWYRQDPGLGLRLIYFSYDVKMKEKGDIPEGYSVSREKKERFSLILESASTNQTSMYLCASSFRASGAYEQYFGPGTRLTVT.

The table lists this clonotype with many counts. CDR3 sequence reads: CASSHPGGEAFF. CDR3 in DNA: TGTGCCAGCAGCCATCCCGGGGGGGAAGCTTTCTTT. The J gene is TRBJ1-1, the V gene TRBV14, with D perhaps matching TRBD1 (5 bases). Germline V gene lookup returns CDR1 SGHDN and CDR2 FVKESK. Trimming shortened V by 3 bases and J by 8 bases, and 10 bases separated the two germline ends. CDR3 length: 12 residues.

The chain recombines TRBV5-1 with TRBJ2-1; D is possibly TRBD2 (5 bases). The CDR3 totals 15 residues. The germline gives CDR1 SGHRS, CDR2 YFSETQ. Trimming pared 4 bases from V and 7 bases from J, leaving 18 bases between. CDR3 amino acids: CASSPGHAGGNEQFF. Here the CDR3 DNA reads TGCGCCAGCAGCCCCGGTCATGCGGGTGGTAATGAGCAGTTCTTC.

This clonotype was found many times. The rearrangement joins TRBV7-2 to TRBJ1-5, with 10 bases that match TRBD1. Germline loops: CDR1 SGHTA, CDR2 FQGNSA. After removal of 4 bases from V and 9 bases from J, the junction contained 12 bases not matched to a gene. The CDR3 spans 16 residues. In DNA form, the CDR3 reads TGTGCCAGCAGCTATCGTACCGGGACAGGGGTTTCGCCCCAGCATTTT. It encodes CASSYRTGTGVSPQHF.

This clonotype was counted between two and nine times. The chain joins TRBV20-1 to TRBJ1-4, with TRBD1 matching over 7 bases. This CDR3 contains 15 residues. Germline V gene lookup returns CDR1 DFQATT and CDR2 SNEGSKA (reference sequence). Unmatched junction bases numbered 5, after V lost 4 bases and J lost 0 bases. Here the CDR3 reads CSATRTGATNEKLFF. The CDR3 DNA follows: TGCAGTGCTACGCGGACAGGAGCAACTAATGAAAAACTGTTTTTT.

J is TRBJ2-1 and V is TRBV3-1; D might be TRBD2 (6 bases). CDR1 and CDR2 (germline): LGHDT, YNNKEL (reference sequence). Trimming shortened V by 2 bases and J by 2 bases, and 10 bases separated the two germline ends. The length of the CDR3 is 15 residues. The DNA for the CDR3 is TGTGCCAGCAGCCAACTTGCGGGACCCTACAATGAGCAGTTCTTC. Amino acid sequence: CASSQLAGPYNEQFF.

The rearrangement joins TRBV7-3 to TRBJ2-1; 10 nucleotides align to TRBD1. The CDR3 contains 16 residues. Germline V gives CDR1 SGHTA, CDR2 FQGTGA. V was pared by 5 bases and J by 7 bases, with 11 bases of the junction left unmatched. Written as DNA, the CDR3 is TGTGCCAGCAGCCCCTACCGGGACAGGGGTAAGAATGAGCAGTTCTTC. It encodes CASSPYRDRGKNEQFF.

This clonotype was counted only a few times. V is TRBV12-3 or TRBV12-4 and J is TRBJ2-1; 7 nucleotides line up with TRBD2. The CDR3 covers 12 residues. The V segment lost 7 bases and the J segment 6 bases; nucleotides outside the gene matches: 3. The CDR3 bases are TGTGCCAGCACCGGCGGGAGCAATGAGCAGTTCTTC. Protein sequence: CASTGGSNEQFF.

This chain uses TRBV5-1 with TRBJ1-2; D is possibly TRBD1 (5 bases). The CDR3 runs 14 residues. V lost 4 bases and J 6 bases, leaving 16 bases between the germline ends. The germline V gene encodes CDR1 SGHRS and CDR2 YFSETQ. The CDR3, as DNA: TGCGCCAGCAGCGTCGTAGGGACGGTGGATGGCTACACCTTC. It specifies CASSVVGTVDGYTF.

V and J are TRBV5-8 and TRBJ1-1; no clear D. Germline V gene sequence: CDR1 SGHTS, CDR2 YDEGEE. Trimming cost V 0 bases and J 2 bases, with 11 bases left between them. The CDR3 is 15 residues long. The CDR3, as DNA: TGTGCCAGCAGCTTGGGGGTAAGAGGAAACACTGAAGCTTTCTTT. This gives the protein CASSLGVRGNTEAFF.

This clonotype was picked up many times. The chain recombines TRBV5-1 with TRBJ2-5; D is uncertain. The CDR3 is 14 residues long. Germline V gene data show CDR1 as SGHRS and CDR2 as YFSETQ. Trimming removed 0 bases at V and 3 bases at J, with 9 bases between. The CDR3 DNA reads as TGCGCCAGCAGCTTGGCGGTGATAAAAGAGACCCAGTACTTC. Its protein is CASSLAVIKETQYF. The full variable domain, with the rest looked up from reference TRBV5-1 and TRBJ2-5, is KAGVTQTPRYLIKTRGQQVTLSCSPISGHRSVSWYQQTPGQGLQFLFEYFSETQRNKGNFPGRFSGRQFSNSRSEMNVSTLELGDSALYLCASSLAVIKETQYFGPGTRLLVL.

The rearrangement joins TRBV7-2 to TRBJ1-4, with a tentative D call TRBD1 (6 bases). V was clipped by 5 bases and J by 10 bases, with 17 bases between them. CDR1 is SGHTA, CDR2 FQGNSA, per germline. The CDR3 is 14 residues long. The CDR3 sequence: CASSPLGTRGKLFF. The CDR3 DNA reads TGTGCCAGCAGCCCCCTAGGGACAAGGGGAAAACTGTTTTTT.

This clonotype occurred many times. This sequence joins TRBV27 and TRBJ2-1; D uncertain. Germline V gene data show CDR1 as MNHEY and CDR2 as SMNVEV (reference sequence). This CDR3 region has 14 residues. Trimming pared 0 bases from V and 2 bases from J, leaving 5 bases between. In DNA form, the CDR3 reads TGTGCCAGCAGTTTATCCCGGACCTACAATGAGCAGTTCTTC. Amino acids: CASSLSRTYNEQFF.